A single sample gave rise to the 23 T cell receptor beta chains below, sequenced in a study of cytomegalovirus exposure and HLA in healthy donors. In the PCR, 60 Vbeta and 13 Jbeta primers were used. Using immunoSEQ multiplex PCR, the repertoire was profiled, and TCRdb retains in-frame clones only, with some absent. This table holds some 150,000 clones, 80% to 85% found once. Material: PBMCs. The receptors stem from a young woman in good health and CMV-seronegative.

The chain combines TRBV19 with TRBJ1-1; D ambiguous. The ends were cut back, 4 bases at V and 4 bases at J, with 10 bases in the middle. Germline V CDR1 and CDR2: LNHDA, SQIVND (reference sequence). The CDR3 consists of 13 residues. DNA of the CDR3: TGTGCCAGTAGTACGGCCGGGAGCACTGAAGCTTTCTTT. Translation gives CASSTAGSTEAFF.

This clone was counted a few times. This rearrangement joins TRBV7-7 to TRBJ2-1; 7 bases agree with TRBD1. The length of the CDR3 is 14 residues. Unmatched junction bases numbered 9, after V lost 6 bases and J lost 7 bases. Per germline, CDR1 SSHAT and CDR2 FNYEAQ (reference sequence). As DNA, the CDR3 is TGTGCCAGCAGTTCTGACAGGGTATCTAATGAGCAGTTCTTC. It specifies CASSSDRVSNEQFF.

This clone was observed a few times. This chain connects TRBV19 to TRBJ2-6; perhaps TRBD2 as D (6 bases). CDR3 length: 15 amino acids. Germline loops: CDR1 LNHDA, CDR2 SQIVND (reference sequence). V was cut by 7 bases and J by 0 bases, with 10 bases left in between. CDR3 in amino acids: CASTYGGSGANVLTF. CDR3 bases: TGTGCCAGTACCTACGGGGGCTCTGGGGCCAACGTCCTGACTTTC.

The V gene is TRBV4-2, the J gene TRBJ1-6; the match to TRBD1 covers 7 bases. Germline assignment: CDR1 LGHNA and CDR2 YNFKEQ. The CDR3 sequence is 16 residues long. Trimming cost V 2 bases and J 10 bases; bases outside gene matches: 11. For the CDR3, the DNA is TGTGCCAGCAGCCAACCTGGGACAGTCGTGGGCTCACCCCTCCACTTT. Translating it yields CASSQPGTVVGSPLHF.

The V and J genes are TRBV19 and TRBJ2-5; tentative D call: TRBD2 (5 bases). Trimming removed 5 bases from V and 4 bases from J, with 29 bases in between. This CDR3 is 19 amino acids long. Germline loops: CDR1 LNHDA, CDR2 SQIVND (reference sequence). The CDR3 DNA is TGTGCCAGTAGTCGACGGAGGAGGCCGCAACTCGAAGTGTCAGAGACCCAGTACTTC. It codes for CASSRRRRPQLEVSETQYF.

Of note for this clone: This is likely a read error, given that the CDR3 carries no conserved phenylalanine or tryptophan at its end. The chain couples TRBV2 to TRBJ1-5, with D maybe TRBD1 (5 bases). CDR1 and CDR2 (germline): SNHLY, FYNNEI. Trimming pared 6 bases from V and 5 bases from J, leaving 11 bases between. This CDR3 has 13 residues. CDR3 loop: CASRGLGDQPQHL. In DNA form, the CDR3 reads TGTGCCAGCAGGGGGCTAGGGGATCAGCCCCAGCATCTT.

The chain is built from TRBV30 and TRBJ2-5; D might be TRBD2 (6 bases). CDR3 length: 12 residues. Trimming took off 5 bases at V and 5 bases at J, with 12 bases between the two ends. Germline assignment: CDR1 GTSNPN and CDR2 SVGIG (reference sequence). The CDR3 here is CAWEVGGETQYF. CDR3 in DNA: TGTGCCTGGGAGGTCGGAGGGGAGACCCAGTACTTC.

V and J are TRBV5-8 and TRBJ1-2, with 8 bases aligning to TRBD1. Per the germline V gene, CDR1 is SGHTS and CDR2 is YDEGEE. J gave up 5 bases and V 5 bases, and 14 bases lay outside the gene matches. The CDR3 has 16 amino acids. The CDR3 region has the DNA TGTGCCAGCAGATTAGTGACAGGGGCTATGCTATATGGCTACACCTTC. The encoded protein is CASRLVTGAMLYGYTF.

V is TRBV4-1 and J is TRBJ1-2; the match to TRBD1 covers 9 bases. The CDR3 contains 14 residues. J was trimmed by 11 bases and V by 4 bases; bases with no gene match: 11. Per the germline V gene, CDR1 is MGHRA and CDR2 is YSYEKL. In nucleotides, the CDR3 is TGCGCCAGCAGCCGCGGGACAGGGTTCATATTGTACACCTTC. Translation gives CASSRGTGFILYTF.

The chain employs TRBV6-6 and TRBJ1-1; D ambiguous. Trimming removed 8 bases at V and 4 bases at J, with 8 bases between. The CDR3 spans 11 residues. Germline CDR1 reads MNHNY; CDR2 reads SVGAGI (reference sequence). In DNA, the CDR3 is TGTGCCAGCGGAGATAGCACTGAAGCTTTCTTT. Its translation is CASGDSTEAFF.

Only a few counts were recorded for this clone. This chain's CDR3 is CASSYATGYYTF. Here the CDR3 DNA reads TGTGCCAGCAGTTACGCGACAGGCTACTACACCTTC. V usage is TRBV6-5 and J usage is TRBJ1-2; D perhaps matches TRBD1 (6 bases). Per germline, CDR1 MNHEY and CDR2 SVGAGI. The CDR3 contains 12 residues. Trimming took off 2 bases at V and 10 bases at J, with 11 bases between the two ends.

This sequence joins TRBV21-1 and TRBJ1-4; no check of the table's D call, TRBD1, against the DNA was made. TRBV21-1 is a pseudogene. The CDR3 is 15 amino acids. The CDR3 nucleotides read TGTGCCAGCGTACACAGGGGGCGAGGAGATGAAAAACTGTTTTTT. Encoded protein: CASVHRGRGDEKLFF.

This clone was recorded only once. The chain's CDR3 is CASSYSPGTSGEQFF. The CDR3 nucleotides read TGTGCCAGCAGTTACTCGCCCGGGACTAGCGGTGAGCAGTTCTTC. The chain is built from TRBV6-5 and TRBJ2-1, with 11 bases identical to TRBD2. Germline V gene sequence: CDR1 MNHEY, CDR2 SVGAGI. The CDR3 consists of 15 residues. Germline trimming cut 0 bases from V and 9 bases from J; bases unmatched to any gene: 4.

The DNA for the CDR3 is TGTGCCAGCAGAACGGCAGGGGCGATGAACACTGAAGCTTTCTTT. It specifies CASRTAGAMNTEAFF. V and J are TRBV9 and TRBJ1-1; tentative D call: TRBD1 (6 bases). V was clipped by 5 bases and J by 0 bases, with 14 bases between them. The CDR3 consists of 15 residues. CDR1 is SGDLS and CDR2 is YYNGEE in the germline V gene.

This chain joins TRBV30 and TRBJ1-2; weak D call: TRBD1 (6 bases). Germline loops: CDR1 GTSNPN, CDR2 SVGIG (reference sequence). The CDR3 runs 12 residues. V was cut by 3 bases and J by 4 bases, with 9 bases left in between. The CDR3 DNA is TGTGCCTGGAGCCAGGGGACCTATGGCTACACCTTC. It translates to CAWSQGTYGYTF. Full variable domain (rest looked up from reference TRBV30 and TRBJ1-2): SQTIHQWPATLVQPVGSPLSLECTVEGTSNPNLYWYRQAAGRGLQLLFYSVGIGQISSEVPQNLSASRPQDRQFILSSKKLLLSDSGFYLCAWSQGTYGYTFGSGTRLTVV.

This clone came up a few times. This rearrangement joins TRBV11-2 to TRBJ1-5, with 7 positions matching TRBD1. The junction had 9 bases not matched to a gene; V was cut back by 6 bases and J by 7 bases. Per the germline V gene, CDR1 is SGHAT and CDR2 is FQNNGV. The CDR3 spans 14 residues. This CDR3 reads CASSLDRVGQPQHF. In DNA form, the CDR3 reads TGTGCCAGCAGTCTTGACAGGGTAGGCCAGCCCCAGCATTTT.

The chain combines TRBV29-1 with TRBJ1-1, with D possibly TRBD1 on 6 matching bases. The CDR3 runs to 12 residues. The V end was cut by 6 bases, the J end by 7 bases, with 15 bases between. CDR1 SQVTM and CDR2 ANQGSEA come from the germline V gene. CDR3 in DNA: TGCAGCGTGAGGGACACAAGAATTGAAGCTTTCTTT. This translates into CSVRDTRIEAFF. The full variable domain, with the rest looked up from reference TRBV29-1 and TRBJ1-1, is SAVISQKPSRDICQRGTSLTIQCQVDSQVTMMFWYRQQPGQSLTLIATANQGSEATYESGFVIDKFPISRPNLTFSTLTVSNMSPEDSSIYLCSVRDTRIEAFFGQGTRLTVV.

This clone is a singleton in its sample. The chain is built from TRBV7-2 and TRBJ2-5, with TRBD2 as a possible D gene (5 bases). The end of the DNA aligns better with TRBJ2-7, so the J call may be wrong. CDR1 is SGHTA, CDR2 FQGNSA, per germline. The CDR3 has 16 residues. DNA of the CDR3: TGTGCCAGCAGCTTAGGATTAAAGAGGGCGACATACGAGCAGTACTTC. Residues: CASSLGLKRATYEQYF.

Comment on this clone: Lacking the conserved final phenylalanine or tryptophan, this CDR3 likely reflects a read error. The V gene is TRBV5-4, the J gene TRBJ2-6; D might be TRBD1 (5 bases). This CDR3 comprises 15 residues. Germline CDR1 is SGHNT and CDR2 is YYREEE (reference sequence). The CDR3 DNA sequence: TGTGCCAGCAGCTTGGAAGGGCCTGGGGCCAACGGCCTGACTCTC. The encoded protein is CASSLEGPGANGLTL.

V gene TRBV7-9 combines with J gene TRBJ2-1, with 12 bases fitting TRBD2. Germline lookup yields CDR1 SEHNR and CDR2 FQNEAQ (reference sequence). J gave up 10 bases and V 6 bases, and 10 bases lay outside the gene matches. This CDR3 spans 15 amino acids. CDR3 coding DNA: TGTGCCAGCAGAAAGACTAGCGGGGGAAGTGAAGAGCAGTTCTTC. It encodes CASRKTSGGSEEQFF.

V is TRBV5-5 and J is TRBJ1-2; 7 bases agree with TRBD1. The V gene's germline CDR1 is SGHKS and CDR2 YYEKEE (reference sequence). CDR3 length: 15 residues. With 3 bases clipped from V and 4 bases from J, the junction kept 9 bases outside the gene matches. The CDR3 sequence is CASSSQGGASYGYTF. The DNA for the CDR3 is TGTGCCAGCAGCTCCCAGGGGGGAGCTAGCTATGGCTACACCTTC.

This chain joins TRBV10-3 and TRBJ2-5; possible D gene TRBD2, 6 bases. Between the trimmed V and J ends, which lost 10 bases and 1 base, there was a span of 16 bases. The CDR3 extends over 14 amino acids. Germline V gene sequence: CDR1 ENHRY, CDR2 SYGVKD. In nucleotides, the CDR3 is TGTGCCACGGGGGTAGGCCAGACCCAAGAGACCCAGTACTTC. Its translation is CATGVGQTQETQYF.

The chain has TRBV6-5 and TRBJ2-5, with D possibly being TRBD2 (6 bases). The length of the CDR3 is 14 residues. Per the germline V gene, CDR1 is MNHEY and CDR2 is SVGAGI. V was cut by 5 bases and J by 9 bases, with 19 bases left in between. In DNA form, the CDR3 reads TGTGCCAGCAGTGCCCTGGGGGGAGCTTTGTCCCAGTACTTC. Residues: CASSALGGALSQYF.